The 10 T cell receptor beta chains below were found in one sample sequenced in a study of tissue T cells after allogeneic stem cell transplantation (dated by TCRdb to 2022 to 2024). What the time point label conveys for this sample: human tissue collected at research (rapid) autopsy. Library construction relied on the immunoSEQ multiplex PCR assay. The immuneACCESS repertoire file appears here via TCRdb, limited to in-frame rearrangements. These files lack a portion of the clones; in checked studies, under half of the deficit traces to unresolved V genes, and the cause of the others is not known. The sample table contains 2,000 to 2,500 clones; only one count was recorded for about 75% of them. The ten most abundant clones make up roughly 6.3% of the sample. The source material was ileal tissue, sampled at autopsy. The receptors originated from a male patient aged 35-70 years with steroid-refractory graft-versus-host disease after an allogeneic stem cell transplant. Some T cells may derive from the graft donor when a transplant has been performed.

The chain combines TRBV18 with TRBJ2-1, with a weak D call TRBD1 (6 bases). The germline V and J ends were trimmed by 3 bases and 6 bases, with 15 bases remaining between them. This CDR3 has 15 amino acids. In germline, CDR1 is KGHSH, CDR2 LQKENI. The CDR3 DNA reads TGTGCCAGCTCACCCCTCCAGGGGACGGGCAATGAGCAGTTCTTC. As protein: CASSPLQGTGNEQFF.

The V gene is TRBV9, the J gene TRBJ1-3; D not certain. The V gene lost 0 bases and the J gene lost 0 bases, with 13 bases spanning the gap. The CDR3 loop spans 17 amino acids. In germline, CDR1 is SGDLS, CDR2 YYNGEE. The CDR3 is CASSVDDASASGNTIYF. CDR3 nucleotides: TGTGCCAGCAGCGTAGATGACGCTTCTGCCTCTGGAAACACCATATATTTT.

The rearrangement joins TRBV9 to TRBJ1-5; the D is unclear. This CDR3 has 14 residues. V lost 0 bases to trimming and J lost 4 bases, with 8 bases between them. Per the germline V gene, CDR1 is SGDLS and CDR2 is YYNGEE. Here the CDR3 reads CASSVGAENQPQHF. DNA for the CDR3: TGTGCCAGCAGCGTAGGGGCAGAAAATCAGCCCCAGCATTTT.

This clone was observed once. The V gene is TRBV7-8, the J gene TRBJ1-2; D is perhaps TRBD1 (6 bases). In germline, CDR1 is SGHVS, CDR2 FQNEAQ. The CDR3 has 14 residues. Between the trimmed V and J ends, which lost 5 bases and 2 bases, there was a span of 12 bases. CDR3 region: CASSPQGDNYGYTF. In nucleotides, the CDR3 is TGTGCCAGCAGCCCACAGGGAGACAACTATGGCTACACCTTC. The variable domain in full, completed from reference TRBV7-8 and TRBJ1-2, reads GAGVSQSPRYKVAKRGQDVALRCDPISGHVSLFWYQQALGQGPEFLTYFQNEAQLDKSGLPSDRFFAERPEGSVSTLKIQRTQQEDSAVYLCASSPQGDNYGYTFGSGTRLTVV.

V is TRBV24-1 and J is TRBJ1-3; no definite D call. Germline assignment: CDR1 KGHDR and CDR2 SFDVKD. The ends were cut back, 3 bases at V and 0 bases at J, with 11 bases in the middle. The CDR3 is 16 residues long. The CDR3 DNA is TGTGCCACCAGTGATCGACGGATTTACTCTGGAAACACCATATATTTT. It encodes CATSDRRIYSGNTIYF.

The chain recombines TRBV5-4 with TRBJ2-2; 10 nucleotides agree with TRBD1. The CDR3 has 13 amino acids. The trim removed 3 bases at V and 8 bases at J, leaving 1 base unmatched. In germline, CDR1 is SGHNT, CDR2 YYREEE (reference sequence). CDR3 DNA sequence: TGTGCCAGCAGCTGGGACAGGGGAGGGGAGCTGTTTTTT. It specifies CASSWDRGGELFF.

V usage is TRBV6-4 and J usage is TRBJ2-3; D unresolved. Trimming removed 4 bases at V and 1 base at J, with 15 bases between. Germline V gene data show CDR1 as MRHNA and CDR2 as SNTAGT. The CDR3 covers 16 residues. The CDR3 is CASSALLGRRTDTQYF. The CDR3 nucleotides are TGTGCCAGCAGTGCCCTCCTCGGGCGCCGCACAGATACGCAGTATTTT.

This chain's CDR3 is CASQAQYTQYF. Here the CDR3 DNA reads TGTGCCAGCCAGGCCCAATATACGCAGTATTTT. The V call is TRBV25-1, the J call TRBJ2-3; D uncertain. In germline, CDR1 is MGHDK, CDR2 SYGVNS. CDR3 length equals 11 residues. V lost 8 bases and J lost 7, with 10 bases in between.

The J gene is TRBJ2-3, the V gene TRBV3-1 (or the pseudogene TRBV3-2); D is perhaps TRBD1 (6 bases). The germline gives CDR1 LGHDT, CDR2 YNNKEL (reference sequence). V was shortened by 1 base and J by 3 bases, with 20 bases between the two germline ends. The CDR3 is made up of 18 amino acids. The CDR3 DNA follows: TGTGCCAGCAGCCAAGGCCTTCAAGGGGGATTGGGGACAGATACGCAGTATTTT. Translation: CASSQGLQGGLGTDTQYF.

The CDR3: CASSLFQGNYGYTF. The DNA for the CDR3 is TGTGCCAGCAGCTTGTTCCAGGGAAACTATGGCTACACCTTC. The chain joins TRBV11-2 to TRBJ1-2; D possibly corresponds to TRBD1 (5 bases). This CDR3 contains 14 residues. The V end was cut by 3 bases, the J end by 2 bases, with 10 bases between. Germline CDR1 reads SGHAT; CDR2 reads FQNNGV.